This T cell receptor beta chain was recovered during a study of PD-L1 blockade in urothelial cancer. The assay was immunoSEQ multiplex PCR, and TCRdb's table has in-frame clones only and misses some. Here the sample spans over 75,000 clones, about 90% being singletons. Time point described: pretreatment peripheral blood. All patients handed over anywhere from 1 to 8 samples, pretreatment and on-treatment. With V trimmed by 4 bases and J by 4 bases, 8 bases remained unmatched. The germline CDR1 and CDR2 sequences are GTSNPN and SVGIG (reference sequence). The CDR3 consists of 15 residues. This sequence originates from a woman of 80 years or more with urothelial cancer. The material sequenced was PBMCs, taken around atezolizumab (anti-PD-L1) treatment. The chain joins TRBV30 to TRBJ1-2; 11 bases fit TRBD1. The CDR3 is CAWKPGQGGIYGYTF. CDR3 coding DNA: TGTGCCTGGAAACCGGGACAGGGGGGAATCTATGGCTACACCTTC.